These 4 T cell receptor beta chains were all obtained from the same sample, sequenced in a study of T cells in Graves' hyperthyroidism and ophthalmopathy. TCR beta CDR3 sequences were amplified from RNA transcripts. Primed by the HTBI set, a first-round RT-PCR was run on the TCR CDR3. Via MiXCR, TCRdb re-called the multiplex PCR reads, giving one row per CDR3 protein. Seen here are some 550,000 distinct CDR3 sequences, around 16% observed once, and the top ten hold more than 3%. The sequenced material came from blood. The receptor source for this set is a woman in her thirties or forties with Graves' ophthalmopathy.

This clonotype was seen a handful of times. The rearrangement links TRBV3-1 to TRBJ1-2; D is uncertain. Trimming took 2 bases from V and 5 from J, leaving 9 bases between them. The CDR3 loop spans 13 amino acids. Germline CDR1 and CDR2: LGHDT and YNNKEL (reference sequence). In nucleotides, the CDR3 is TGTGCCAGCAGCCAACGTATAGCATATGGCTACACCTTC. Residues: CASSQRIAYGYTF. The variable domain in full, with the rest retrieved from reference TRBV3-1 and TRBJ1-2, is DTAVSQTPKYLVTQMGNDKSIKCEQNLGHDTMYWYKQDSKKFLKIMFSYNNKELIINETVPNRFSPKSPDKAHLNLHINSLELGDSAVYFCASSQRIAYGYTFGSGTRLTVV.

This clonotype has ten or more counts. This chain joins TRBV11-2 and TRBJ2-1; D possibly corresponds to TRBD1 (5 bases). Germline CDR1 is SGHAT and CDR2 is FQNNGV. Trimming shortened V by 3 bases and J by 3 bases, and 15 bases separated the two germline ends. The CDR3 runs to 16 residues. CDR3 sequence reads: CASSLVLRTYYNEQFF. Written as DNA, the CDR3 is TGTGCCAGCAGCTTGGTTCTACGGACATACTACAATGAGCAGTTCTTC.

This clonotype was recorded many times. The chain combines TRBV3-1 with TRBJ1-5; D call uncertain. Trimming cost V 0 bases and J 0 bases, with 6 bases left between them. CDR1 is LGHDT, CDR2 YNNKEL, per germline (reference sequence). The CDR3 spans 15 residues. The CDR3 DNA is TGTGCCAGCAGCCAAGAGGGAAATAGCAATCAGCCCCAGCATTTT. Encoded protein: CASSQEGNSNQPQHF.

At least ten counts were recorded for this clonotype. The gene calls are TRBV20-1 and TRBJ1-5, with a tentative D call TRBD1 (6 bases). This CDR3 has 14 amino acids. Trimming cost V 5 bases and J 1 base, with 12 bases left between them. Germline CDR1 is DFQATT and CDR2 is SNEGSKA (reference sequence). The CDR3 nucleotides read TGCAGTGCTGGAAAGACAGGAAGCAATCAGCCCCAGCATTTT. Encoded protein: CSAGKTGSNQPQHF.